Shown below are 7 T cell receptor beta chains from a single sample sequenced in a study of blood T cell repertoires in COVID-19 (dated by TCRdb to 2018 to 2020). Library creation used the immunoSEQ multiplex PCR assay. Not all clones reach the TCRdb copy of this immuneACCESS table, which keeps in-frame sequences only. Checked studies attribute under half of the gap to unresolved V genes and leave the rest unexplained. Counted in this sample were roughly 220,000 clones; roughly 84% of them appeared once. The top ten clonotypes cover about 20% of the sample. Input material: peripheral blood. These receptors came from a man younger than 45 with active or convalescent COVID-19.

This clone was found a few times. The chain recombines TRBV12-2 with TRBJ2-6; TRBD2, the table's D call, lacks a check against the DNA. TRBV12-2 is deemed a pseudogene. This CDR3 has 17 residues. The CDR3 here is CASRLVEARSGANVLTF. CDR3 sequence (DNA): TGTGCAAGTCGCTTAGTGGAGGCCCGCTCTGGGGCCAACGTCCTGACTTTC.

The CDR3 DNA reads as TGTGCCATCAGTAGGGGGCAGGATTCACCCCTCCACTTT. This gives the protein CAISRGQDSPLHF. The chain carries TRBV10-3 and TRBJ1-6, with 7 bases lining up with TRBD1. Trimming removed 5 bases from V and 8 bases from J; junction bases left unmatched: 3. CDR1 is ENHRY, CDR2 SYGVKD, per germline. This CDR3 comprises 13 residues.

This chain links TRBV5-4 with TRBJ2-1, with 10 bases that match TRBD2. The CDR3 consists of 16 residues. Trimming at V came to 4 bases and at J to 2 bases, leaving 6 bases not matched to a gene. Germline V gives CDR1 SGHNT, CDR2 YYREEE (reference sequence). DNA of the CDR3: TGTGCCAGCAGCGCGCAACTAGCGGGGCCCTACAATGAGCAGTTCTTC. Protein: CASSAQLAGPYNEQFF.

V is TRBV2 and J is TRBJ1-1; D uncertain. CDR1 and CDR2 (germline): SNHLY, FYNNEI. This CDR3 contains 13 residues. The V and J ends lost 7 bases and 4 bases respectively, with 13 bases between them. The CDR3 DNA reads TGTGCCAGCACGGGAAGTGGTGCCACTGAAGCTTTCTTT. As protein: CASTGSGATEAFF.

The genes are TRBV12-3 or TRBV12-4 and TRBJ2-7, with 9 positions matching TRBD1. With V trimmed by 5 bases and J by 7 bases, 6 bases remained unmatched. The CDR3 runs to 13 residues. CDR3 nucleotides: TGTGCCAGCAGTCCCGGGACAGGGAGGGAGCAGTACTTC. The encoded protein is CASSPGTGREQYF.

The chain recombines TRBV20-1 with TRBJ2-7; 12 bases line up with TRBD2. The V segment lost 3 bases and the J segment 7 bases; nucleotides outside the gene matches: 7. The CDR3 spans 14 residues. In germline, CDR1 is DFQATT, CDR2 SNEGSKA (reference sequence). The CDR3, as DNA: TGCAGTGCTAGTCCGTCTAGCGGGAGGGTGGAGCAGTACTTC. Encoded protein: CSASPSSGRVEQYF.

This clone was counted many times. The chain joins TRBV5-1 to TRBJ2-7; 10 bases fit TRBD1. Looked up from germline, CDR1 is SGHRS and CDR2 is YFSETQ. The CDR3 covers 15 residues. Unmatched junction bases numbered 5, after V lost 2 bases and J lost 3 bases. CDR3 amino acids: CASSLIRDRGYEQYF. Here the CDR3 DNA reads TGCGCCAGCAGCTTAATCCGGGACAGGGGCTACGAGCAGTACTTC.